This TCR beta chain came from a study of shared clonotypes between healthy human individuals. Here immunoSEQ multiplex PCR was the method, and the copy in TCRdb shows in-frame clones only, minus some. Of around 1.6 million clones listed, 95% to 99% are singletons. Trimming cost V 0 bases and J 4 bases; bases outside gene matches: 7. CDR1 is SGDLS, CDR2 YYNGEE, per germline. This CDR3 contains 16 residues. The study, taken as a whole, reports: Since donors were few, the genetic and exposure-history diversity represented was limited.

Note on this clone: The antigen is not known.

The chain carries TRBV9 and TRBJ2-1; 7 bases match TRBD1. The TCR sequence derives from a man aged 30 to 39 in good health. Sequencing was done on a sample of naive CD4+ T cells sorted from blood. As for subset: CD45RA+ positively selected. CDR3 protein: CASSVVGTANYNEQFF. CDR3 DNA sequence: TGTGCCAGCAGCGTAGTTGGGACAGCGAATTACAATGAGCAGTTCTTC.